This T cell receptor beta chain comes out of a study of tumor and adjacent non-tumor tissue in lung cancer. Background on the study: Patients comprised eleven to twelve adenocarcinoma, a couple of squamous cell carcinoma and 1 small cell lung cancer. Around 4.5 million productive TCRbeta reads were obtained per sample on average. General study points: Compared with tumor, normal lung showed significantly lower TCR diversity.

The library came from three nested PCR rounds adapted from ARM-PCR protocols. TCRdb analysed the multiplex PCR reads with MiXCR anew, one entry per CDR3 protein. The profile covers over 110,000 distinct CDR3 sequences, with about 71% appearing a single time and about 18% taken by the ten largest. Note on this clonotype: Antigen: not known.

CDR3 length: 13 amino acids. The V end lost 9 bases, the J end lost 8 bases, and 20 bases lay between the germline ends. Germline values: CDR1 MNHNY, CDR2 SVGAGI (reference sequence). No cell sorting was done before RNA was extracted from the tissue. The chain couples TRBV6-6 to TRBJ2-7; weak D call: TRBD1 (5 bases). The receptor comes from a man in his fifties or sixties with small cell lung cancer. Material: lung tumor tissue. CDR3 loop: CASPRVRPAKQYF. The DNA for the CDR3 is TGTGCCAGTCCCAGGGTGCGGCCGGCCAAGCAGTACTTC.